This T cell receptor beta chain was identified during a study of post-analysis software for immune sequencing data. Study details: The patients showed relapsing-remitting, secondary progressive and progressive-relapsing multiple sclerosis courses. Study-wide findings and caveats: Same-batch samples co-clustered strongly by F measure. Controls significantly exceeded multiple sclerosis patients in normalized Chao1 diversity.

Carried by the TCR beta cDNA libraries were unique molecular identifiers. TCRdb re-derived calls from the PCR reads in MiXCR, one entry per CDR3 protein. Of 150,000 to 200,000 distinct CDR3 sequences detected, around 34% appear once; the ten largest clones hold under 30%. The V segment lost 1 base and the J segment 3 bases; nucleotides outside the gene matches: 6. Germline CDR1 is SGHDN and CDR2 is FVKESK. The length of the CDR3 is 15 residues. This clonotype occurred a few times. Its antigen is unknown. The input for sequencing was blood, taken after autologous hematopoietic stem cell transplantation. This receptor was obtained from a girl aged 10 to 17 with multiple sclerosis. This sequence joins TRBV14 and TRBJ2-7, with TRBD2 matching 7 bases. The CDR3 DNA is TGTGCCAGCAGCCAAGCGGCTAGCGGATACTACGAGCAGTACTTC. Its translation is CASSQAASGYYEQYF.